Sequencing of this TCR beta chain was carried out in a study of blood T cells in healthy people across ages. Combining a sample-barcoded 5' primer with a J-beta primer mix, a second PCR ran for roughly 7 to 11 cycles. A single record per CDR3 protein comes from TCRdb applying MiXCR to the 5' RACE reads. This table holds 600,000 to 850,000 distinct CDR3 sequences, around 40% found once. As for this clonotype: Its target is unknown.

Study-wide results and caveats: Greater diversity and more naive CD4+ cells were seen in long-lived donors than in aged donors. Investigators viewed diversity estimates from one million T cells as underestimates, the study reported.

Germline assignment: CDR1 SQVTM and CDR2 ANQGSEA. The junction had 14 bases not matched to a gene; V was cut back by 5 bases and J by 4 bases. The CDR3 extends over 16 amino acids. The chain uses TRBV29-1 and TRBJ2-3, with TRBD2 matching 8 bases. Sequencing used blood. The receptor's source is a woman in her sixties or seventies in good health. In DNA form, the CDR3 reads TGCAGCGTTCGTTGGCAAGCGGGAGCCGGGGCAGATACGCAGTATTTT. Protein sequence: CSVRWQAGAGADTQYF.